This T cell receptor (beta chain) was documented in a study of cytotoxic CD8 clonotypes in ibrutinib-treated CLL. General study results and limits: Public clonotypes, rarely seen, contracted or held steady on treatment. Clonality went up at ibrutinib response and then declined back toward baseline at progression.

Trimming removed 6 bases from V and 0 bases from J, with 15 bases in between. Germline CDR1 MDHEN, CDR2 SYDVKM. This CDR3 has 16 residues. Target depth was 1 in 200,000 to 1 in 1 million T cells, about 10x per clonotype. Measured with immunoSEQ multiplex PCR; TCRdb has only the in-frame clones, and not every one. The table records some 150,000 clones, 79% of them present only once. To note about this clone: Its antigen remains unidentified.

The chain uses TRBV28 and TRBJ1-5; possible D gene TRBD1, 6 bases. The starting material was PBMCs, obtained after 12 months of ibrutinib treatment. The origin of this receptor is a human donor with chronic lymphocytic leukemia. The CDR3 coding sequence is TGTGCCAGCAGACGACCGGGACATATTAGCAATCAGCCCCAGCATTTT. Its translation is CASRRPGHISNQPQHF.